The 21 T cell receptor beta chains reported below all come from one sample, sequenced in a study of metastatic and nonmetastatic thyroid tumors (TCRdb year 2020). The library was produced with PCR. TCRdb names Illumina HiSeq 4000 as the instrument used. TCRdb itself trimmed the public reads at Q25 with fastp, ran MiXCR and retained productive beta chains. The sample records about 15,000 clones, 25% to 30% of which are singletons. Approximately 13% of the sample is taken by the ten largest. No patient had received any treatment before thyroid surgery. What was sequenced was adjacent normal tissue. Receptors were obtained from a female donor with papillary thyroid cancer or a benign thyroid nodule (not recorded which). Some clones in this sample may be carry-over from other donors' samples.

The chain is built from TRBV20-1 and TRBJ1-5; maybe TRBD1 (6 bases). V gave up 3 bases and J gave up 1 base, with 16 bases separating them. The germline V gene has CDR1 DFQATT and CDR2 SNEGSKA (reference sequence). The CDR3 length is 16 residues. The CDR3 is CSASHPGHLSNQPQHF. The CDR3 bases are TGCAGTGCTAGTCACCCGGGACATTTAAGCAATCAGCCCCAGCATTTT.

This clone has just a few counts. This sequence joins TRBV2 and TRBJ1-2, with D possibly being TRBD1 (5 bases). The V gene's germline CDR1 is SNHLY and CDR2 FYNNEI. The CDR3 loop spans 12 amino acids. V was shortened by 5 bases and J by 7 bases, with 11 bases between the two germline ends. The chain's CDR3 is CASSRPRGGYTF. In nucleotides, the CDR3 is TGTGCCAGCAGTCGGCCGAGGGGTGGCTACACCTTC. The whole variable domain, remainder taken from reference TRBV2 and TRBJ1-2, is EPEVTQTPSHQVTQMGQEVILRCVPISNHLYFYWYRQILGQKVEFLVSFYNNEISEKSEIFDDQFSVERPDGSNFTLKIRSTKLEDSAMYFCASSRPRGGYTFGSGTRLTVV.

J is TRBJ2-7 and V is TRBV6-2 or TRBV6-3, with 10 bases that match TRBD1. The length of the CDR3 is 13 residues. Trimming at V came to 6 bases and at J to 4 bases, leaving 3 bases not matched to a gene. Looked up from germline, CDR1 is MNHEY and CDR2 is SVGEGT. The CDR3 DNA sequence: TGTGCCAGCAGGTGGACAGGGGGGTACGAGCAGTACTTC. Translation gives CASRWTGGYEQYF.

This clone was detected a few times. The rearrangement uses TRBV9 and TRBJ2-1, with TRBD2 matching over 12 bases. Germline assignment: CDR1 SGDLS and CDR2 YYNGEE. This CDR3 is 15 amino acids long. J was trimmed by 8 bases and V by 2 bases; bases with no gene match: 5. CDR3 in DNA: TGTGCCAGCAGCGTGACTAGCGGGAGCGGGGATGAGCAGTTCTTC. Its protein is CASSVTSGSGDEQFF.

This clone was seen at least ten times. The CDR3 reads CAWSVPTSGSFGLAKNIQYF. The DNA of the CDR3 is TGTGCCTGGAGTGTACCCACTAGCGGGAGTTTTGGCCTAGCCAAAAACATTCAGTACTTC. The rearrangement links TRBV30 to TRBJ2-4; 11 nucleotides line up with TRBD2. Trimming at V came to 0 bases and at J to 0 bases, leaving 13 bases not matched to a gene. The length of the CDR3 is 20 residues. From germline, CDR1 is GTSNPN and CDR2 SVGIG (reference sequence).

This clone appeared a few times. The genes are TRBV7-2 and TRBJ2-2, with TRBD2 matching over 7 bases. V shed 5 bases and J 6 bases; nucleotides not matched to a gene: 6. Per germline, CDR1 SGHTA and CDR2 FQGNSA. The CDR3 totals 14 residues. CDR3 sequence reads: CASSGGLSPGELFF. DNA of the CDR3: TGTGCCAGCAGCGGGGGACTAAGCCCCGGGGAGCTGTTTTTT.

In its sample, this clone was seen a few times. The gene calls are TRBV28 and TRBJ2-1, with D hard to call. There are 13 residues in the CDR3. Germline loops: CDR1 MDHEN, CDR2 SYDVKM. V was shortened by 3 bases and J by 6 bases, with 9 bases between the two germline ends. CDR3 in DNA: TGTGCCAGCAGTTTGGGTAGCAGCAATGAGCAGTTCTTC. This encodes CASSLGSSNEQFF.

J is TRBJ1-5 and V is TRBV24-1, with 8 positions matching TRBD1. The CDR3 has 14 residues. Germline V gene data show CDR1 as KGHDR and CDR2 as SFDVKD. With V trimmed by 3 bases and J by 8 bases, 5 bases remained unmatched. This CDR3 is CATSDRDRNKPQHF. In DNA, the CDR3 is TGTGCCACCAGTGATAGGGACAGGAACAAGCCCCAGCATTTT.

By sample fraction, this clone is medium-sized. The J gene is TRBJ1-1, the V gene TRBV11-2, with D unclear. This CDR3 comprises 11 residues. CDR1 is SGHAT and CDR2 is FQNNGV in the germline V gene. V gave up 7 bases and J gave up 2 bases, with 5 bases separating them. The CDR3 region is CASTPNTEAFF. The CDR3 DNA follows: TGTGCCAGCACCCCTAACACTGAAGCTTTCTTT.

This clone has just a few counts. One end of the junction does not line up with germline, which may come from a read error. The chain couples TRBV6-9 to TRBJ1-1; D might be TRBD1 (5 bases). Per germline, CDR1 MNHGY and CDR2 SVAAGI. This CDR3 region has 14 residues. CDR3: CASILLGPNTEAFF. The CDR3 DNA reads TGCGCCAGCATTTTATTGGGGCCCAACACTGAAGCTTTCTTT.

In this sample, this clone turned up a few times. The rearrangement joins TRBV11-3 to TRBJ2-7; 8 nucleotides align to TRBD1. CDR3 length: 13 amino acids. Per the germline V gene, CDR1 is SGHNT and CDR2 is YENEEA. V lost 5 bases and J lost 6; bases outside the gene matches: 6. The CDR3 protein is CASSPGTGGEQYF. CDR3 DNA: TGTGCCAGCAGCCCGGGGACAGGAGGCGAGCAGTACTTC.

The chain joins TRBV5-1 to TRBJ2-3, with D possibly being TRBD1 (5 bases). Trimming pared 6 bases from V and 3 bases from J, leaving 14 bases between. This CDR3 region has 14 residues. CDR1 and CDR2 (germline): SGHRS, YFSETQ. The CDR3 DNA reads TGCGCCAGCACCAGTGGGCAGGGAACAGATACGCAGTATTTT. It yields the protein CASTSGQGTDTQYF.

The chain has TRBV18 and TRBJ2-7; D is possibly TRBD1 or TRBD2 (6 bases each). This CDR3 contains 14 residues. Trimming removed 2 bases from V and 9 bases from J, with 17 bases in between. Per the germline V gene, CDR1 is KGHSH and CDR2 is LQKENI. CDR3 sequence: CASSPTDEGGGQYF. CDR3 sequence (DNA): TGTGCCAGCTCACCAACGGACGAGGGGGGCGGGCAGTACTTC.

This clone was observed a handful of times. The rearrangement joins TRBV11-2 to TRBJ2-2; D might be TRBD1 (5 bases). Trimming took off 10 bases at V and 4 bases at J, with 13 bases between the two ends. Germline V lookup: CDR1 SGHAT, CDR2 FQNNGV. The CDR3 totals 13 residues. The CDR3, as DNA: TGTGCCACCAGGCAGGGCTCCACCGGGGAGCTGTTTTTT. Translating gives CATRQGSTGELFF. Full variable domain (missing parts from reference TRBV11-2 and TRBJ2-2): EAGVAQSPRYKIIEKRQSVAFWCNPISGHATLYWYQQILGQGPKLLIQFQNNGVVDDSQLPKDRFSAERLKGVDSTLKIQPAKLEDSAVYLCATRQGSTGELFFGEGSRLTVL.

Within the sample, this clone is medium-sized (0.01 to 0.1%). The chain has TRBV7-2 and TRBJ2-5; unclear D gene. The germline CDR1 and CDR2 sequences are SGHTA and FQGNSA. The CDR3 length is 13 residues. V was pared by 7 bases and J by 2 bases, with 11 bases between. CDR3 in amino acids: CASTRTVQETQYF. CDR3 sequence (DNA): TGTGCCAGCACCCGAACGGTGCAAGAGACCCAGTACTTC.

This clone was counted ten times or more. This chain links TRBV19 with TRBJ1-5, with D perhaps TRBD1 (5 bases). This CDR3 has 14 residues. V was shortened by 4 bases and J by 3 bases, with 10 bases between the two germline ends. Germline-derived CDR1 and CDR2 are LNHDA and SQIVND (reference sequence). CDR3 residues: CASSTGDANQPQHF. CDR3 DNA sequence: TGTGCCAGTAGTACCGGGGACGCCAATCAGCCCCAGCATTTT.

The CDR3 DNA sequence: TGTGCCAGCAGCAGGGAGGGAACTTCCTACGAGCAGTACTTC. Translated: CASSREGTSYEQYF. This chain uses TRBV7-9 with TRBJ2-7; 7 positions agree with TRBD2. Trimming at V came to 5 bases and at J to 1 base, leaving 5 bases not matched to a gene. Germline CDR1 SEHNR, CDR2 FQNEAQ (reference sequence). This CDR3 is built from 14 residues.

J is TRBJ2-1 and V is TRBV19, with 7 bases fitting TRBD2. Trimming removed 6 bases from V and 8 bases from J; junction bases left unmatched: 10. The CDR3 contains 14 residues. Germline CDR1 LNHDA, CDR2 SQIVND (reference sequence). The CDR3 loop reads CASSGEGILDEQFF. For the CDR3, the DNA is TGTGCCAGTAGCGGGGAGGGTATTTTGGATGAGCAGTTCTTC.

This chain joins TRBV2 and TRBJ2-1, with 12 bases lining up with TRBD2. CDR3 length: 16 amino acids. V trimming: 7 bases; J trimming: 1 base; junction bases outside the gene matches: 5. Germline V gives CDR1 SNHLY, CDR2 FYNNEI. The CDR3 loop is CASTGLAGTSYNEQFF. The CDR3 bases are TGTGCCAGCACAGGACTAGCGGGAACATCCTACAATGAGCAGTTCTTC.

This chain connects TRBV30 to TRBJ1-2; 8 nucleotides line up with TRBD1. The V segment lost 1 base and the J segment 6 bases; nucleotides outside the gene matches: 4. Germline assignment: CDR1 GTSNPN and CDR2 SVGIG (reference sequence). This CDR3 is 13 amino acids long. DNA for the CDR3: TGTGCCTGGAGTGCAGGACAGGGTGATGGCTACACCTTC. Its protein is CAWSAGQGDGYTF.

Only a few counts were recorded for this clone. The chain has TRBV6-6 and TRBJ1-2; tentatively, D is TRBD1 (6 bases). The CDR3 consists of 16 residues. Germline values: CDR1 MNHNY, CDR2 SVGAGI (reference sequence). Deletions cut 0 bases from V and 8 bases from J, with 19 bases between. The CDR3 protein is CASSYSGGATGSGYTF. Written as DNA, the CDR3 is TGTGCCAGCAGTTACTCGGGTGGGGCTACAGGGAGCGGCTACACCTTC.